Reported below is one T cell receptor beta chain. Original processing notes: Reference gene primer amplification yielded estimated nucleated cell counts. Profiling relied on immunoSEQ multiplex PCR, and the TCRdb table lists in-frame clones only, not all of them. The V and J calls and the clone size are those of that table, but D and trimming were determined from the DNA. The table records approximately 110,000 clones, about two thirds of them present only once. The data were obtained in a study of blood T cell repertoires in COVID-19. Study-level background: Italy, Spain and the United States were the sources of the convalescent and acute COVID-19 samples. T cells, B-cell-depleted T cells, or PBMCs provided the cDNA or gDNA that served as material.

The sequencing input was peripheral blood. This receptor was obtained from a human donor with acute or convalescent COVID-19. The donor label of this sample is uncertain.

Here the CDR3 DNA reads TGTGCCAGCAGCCGGAGAGGACAGTCCTACAATGAGCAGTTCTTC. Protein product: CASSRRGQSYNEQFF. This chain uses TRBV27 with TRBJ2-1, with TRBD1 as a possible D gene (6 bases). This CDR3 is 15 amino acids long. V dropped 6 bases and J dropped 1 base, with 13 bases sitting between them. The V gene's germline CDR1 is MNHEY and CDR2 SMNVEV (reference sequence).